Listed below are T cell receptor beta chains from one sample, sequenced in a study of metastatic and nonmetastatic thyroid tumors. TCRdb re-called clones via MiXCR from the PCR reads. Altogether fewer than 20,000 clones are present, approximately 20% being singletons, with the ten largest covering 9% to 15%. Sample: tumor tissue. The receptors stem from a female donor with papillary thyroid cancer or a benign thyroid nodule (not recorded which). Some clones in this sample may be carry-over from other donors' samples. Each CDR3 is given without its conserved first and last residue. Rows give clone size only sometimes, using once, few, many, or a class for an expanded clone.

j_call v_call clone_size cdr3_aa
TRBJ2-1 TRBV15 - ATSRAGTHNEQF
TRBJ2-3 TRBV11-1 many ASSLFRTSDTDTQY
TRBJ2-7 TRBV2 few ASSPLAGNEQY
TRBJ2-2 TRBV5-1 many ASSQLAGGLGELF
TRBJ2-3 TRBV5-4 many ASSFGQNTDTQY
TRBJ2-3 TRBV9 many ASSVAGDGTDTQY
TRBJ2-7 TRBV7-8 many ASSLTSGSWRYEQY
TRBJ2-7 TRBV6-2/TRBV6-3 few ASSLAGNYYEQY
TRBJ2-3 TRBV7-9 - ASSLDRGTDTQY
TRBJ2-7 TRBV30 large AWSPGTSGAPYEQY
TRBJ2-1 TRBV6-1 medium-sized ASSVTTSGRRDEQF
TRBJ2-5 TRBV5-1 many ASSPGRAGAETQY
TRBJ1-6 TRBV9 - ASSTMDSNSPLH
TRBJ2-2 TRBV3-1 medium-sized ASSQERLRDTGELF
TRBJ1-5 TRBV18 many ASSLNRVDGNQPQH
TRBJ2-3 TRBV29-1 many SVDGHSPDTQY
TRBJ2-3 TRBV30 - AWSASESWNTDTQY
TRBJ2-1 TRBV24-1 - ATSDSLGRATYNEQF
TRBJ1-3 TRBV18 - ASSPPAGLISGNTIY
TRBJ1-2 TRBV28 few ASSPKNYGYT
TRBJ2-1 TRBV11-2 few ASSSLGTGVHNEQF
TRBJ1-3 TRBV12-3/TRBV12-4 many ASRRTDNSGNTIY
TRBJ2-1 TRBV19 medium-sized ASGTSGDEQF
TRBJ2-7 TRBV27 many ASSSDREYEQY
TRBJ2-1 TRBV20-1 medium-sized SARDLREGDSNEQF
TRBJ2-2 TRBV28 medium-sized ASSPPGPTGELF
TRBJ2-7 TRBV6-1 - ASSEGDWSPYEQY
TRBJ2-2 TRBV20-1 few SARDAQGAQNGELF
TRBJ2-3 TRBV20-1 - SAEDYRLSTDTQY
TRBJ2-7 TRBV10-3 - AIRDPNTGTYEQY
TRBJ1-1 TRBV11-2 many ASSGRLGARTEAF
TRBJ2-3 TRBV19 many ASRQGTSTDTQY
TRBJ1-3 TRBV20-1 many SARVQNTIY
TRBJ2-7 TRBV11-3 - ASSFGSTYEQY
TRBJ2-7 TRBV11-3 - ASSLQREQY
TRBJ1-5 TRBV24-1 - ATAAAGTGEFQPQH
TRBJ2-5 TRBV5-1 many ASSFGGSIQETQY
TRBJ2-7 TRBV20-1 medium-sized SARWDPAYEQY
TRBJ1-6 TRBV28 few ASSLAGTVNSPLH
TRBJ2-1 TRBV19 many ASSTYNEQF
TRBJ2-7 TRBV20-1 - SAREPQGKQY
TRBJ2-5 TRBV14 many ASSQGRGVRQTQY
TRBJ2-1 TRBV3-1 - ASSQRDSLYNEQF
TRBJ2-6 TRBV5-1 - ASSPSPGANFLT
TRBJ1-2 TRBV19 medium-sized ASSIGAGYT